One sample yielded the 24 T cell receptor beta chains listed below, sequenced in a study of blood T cell repertoires in COVID-19. Measured with immunoSEQ multiplex PCR; TCRdb has only the in-frame clones, and not every one. The sample lists 250,000 to 350,000 clones, approximately 91% occurring once. Sequencing used peripheral blood. Receptor source: a woman aged 55-70 years with acute or convalescent COVID-19.

The chain combines TRBV5-5 with TRBJ2-2; 11 bases agree with TRBD1. The germline V gene has CDR1 SGHKS and CDR2 YYEKEE (reference sequence). The CDR3 length is 17 residues. With 2 bases clipped from V and 3 bases from J, the junction kept 6 bases outside the gene matches. The CDR3 loop reads CASSFVGQGVDTGELFF. For the CDR3, the DNA is TGTGCCAGCAGCTTCGTGGGACAGGGGGTGGACACCGGGGAGCTGTTTTTT.

This chain joins TRBV7-8 and TRBJ1-5; TRBD1 agrees at 7 bases. CDR3 size: 15 residues. V was clipped by 1 base and J by 4 bases; unmatched bases: 4. Germline V lookup: CDR1 SGHVS, CDR2 FQNEAQ. The CDR3 is CASSLVQGRNQPQHF. The CDR3 nucleotides are TGTGCCAGCAGCTTAGTACAGGGGCGGAATCAGCCCCAGCATTTT.

Written as DNA, the CDR3 is TGTGCCAGCAGTCCCCAGGGGGAAGGACCCAAAAACATTCAGTACTTC. Amino acid sequence: CASSPQGEGPKNIQYF. This chain connects TRBV6-6 to TRBJ2-4, with 7 bases identical to TRBD1. CDR1 MNHNY and CDR2 SVGAGI come from the germline V gene (reference sequence). Trimming removed 5 bases from V and 2 bases from J; junction bases left unmatched: 9. The CDR3 spans 16 residues.

V gene TRBV7-8 combines with J gene TRBJ1-6; unclear D gene. V lost 5 bases, J lost 7 bases, and 12 bases lay in between. Germline CDR1 and CDR2: SGHVS and FQNEAQ. The CDR3 has 14 residues. CDR3 nucleotides: TGTGCCAGCAGCGCCAACTTGGAGAATTCACCCCTCCACTTT. Protein: CASSANLENSPLHF.

In DNA, the CDR3 is TGTGCCAGCTCACCCCTCCTCGGTAGCAATCAGCCCCAGCATTTT. This sequence encodes CASSPLLGSNQPQHF. The V call is TRBV18, the J call TRBJ1-5; D unclear. This CDR3 is built from 15 residues. The V end lost 3 bases, the J end lost 0 bases, and 9 bases lay between the germline ends. Germline CDR1 is KGHSH and CDR2 is LQKENI.

In nucleotides, the CDR3 is TGCGCCAGCAGCCAAGGAGTCAATCAGCCCCAGCATTTT. Translating gives CASSQGVNQPQHF. The chain is built from TRBV4-1 and TRBJ1-5, with no clear D. The CDR3 contains 13 residues. Germline V gene lookup returns CDR1 MGHRA and CDR2 YSYEKL. Trimming stripped 1 base from V and 3 bases from J, with 4 bases between.

The genes are TRBV4-2 and TRBJ1-2, with TRBD1 identical over 12 bases. The CDR3 totals 17 residues. V was clipped by 3 bases and J by 3 bases; unmatched bases: 8. Germline V gene sequence: CDR1 LGHNA, CDR2 YNFKEQ. The DNA for the CDR3 is TGTGCCAGCAGCCAGCCGGGACAGGGGGCGAACGACTATGGCTACACCTTC. Translating gives CASSQPGQGANDYGYTF.

The genes are TRBV30 and TRBJ1-1; 7 nucleotides align to TRBD1. The CDR3 totals 13 residues. J gave up 2 bases and V 5 bases, and 5 bases lay outside the gene matches. The V gene's germline CDR1 is GTSNPN and CDR2 SVGIG (reference sequence). CDR3 in amino acids: CAWDQGVNTEAFF. The CDR3 DNA reads as TGTGCCTGGGATCAGGGGGTTAACACTGAAGCTTTCTTT.

V gene TRBV6-5 combines with J gene TRBJ1-2, with D unresolved. CDR3 length: 13 amino acids. V gave up 2 bases and J gave up 1 base, with 5 bases separating them. Per germline, CDR1 MNHEY and CDR2 SVGAGI. In nucleotides, the CDR3 is TGTGCCAGCAGTTACGAGGGTAACTATGGCTACACCTTC. It encodes CASSYEGNYGYTF.

The chain combines TRBV6-5 with TRBJ2-7, with D uncertain. V dropped 5 bases and J dropped 6 bases, with 14 bases sitting between them. Per germline, CDR1 MNHEY and CDR2 SVGAGI. The CDR3 is 13 amino acids. The CDR3 region is CASSRSPPSEQYF. The CDR3 nucleotides read TGTGCCAGCAGTCGGTCCCCACCGAGCGAGCAGTACTTC.

The chain combines TRBV28 with TRBJ1-5; the match to TRBD1 covers 7 bases. J was trimmed by 2 bases and V by 4 bases; bases with no gene match: 5. Per the germline V gene, CDR1 is MDHEN and CDR2 is SYDVKM. CDR3 length equals 15 residues. Here the CDR3 reads CASSSRTGGNQPQHF. In DNA, the CDR3 is TGTGCCAGCAGTTCCCGCACAGGGGGCAATCAGCCCCAGCATTTT.

The chain combines TRBV2 with TRBJ1-5; no clear D. The V end lost 3 bases, the J end lost 0 bases, and 9 bases lay between the germline ends. This CDR3 is built from 15 residues. Germline CDR1 is SNHLY and CDR2 is FYNNEI. This chain's CDR3 is CASSEWRDSNQPQHF. The CDR3, as DNA: TGTGCCAGCAGTGAGTGGAGGGATAGCAATCAGCCCCAGCATTTT.

The V gene is TRBV10-3, the J gene TRBJ2-7; TRBD2 agrees at 8 bases. Germline CDR1 ENHRY, CDR2 SYGVKD. The V gene end was trimmed by 4 bases and the J gene end by 5 bases; junction bases not matched to a gene: 7. The CDR3 covers 14 residues. This chain's CDR3 is CAISVGSGSDEQYF. CDR3 bases: TGTGCCATCAGTGTAGGAAGCGGGAGCGACGAGCAGTACTTC.

This clone was detected only once. V is TRBV7-8 and J is TRBJ1-1, with 7 nucleotides matching TRBD1. V shed 0 bases, J shed 1 base, and the junction held 8 bases outside the gene matches. The CDR3 totals 17 residues. Germline loops: CDR1 SGHVS, CDR2 FQNEAQ. The CDR3 coding sequence is TGTGCCAGCAGCTTAGCGGCAGGGGGAATAGGGAACACTGAAGCTTTCTTT. Its translation is CASSLAAGGIGNTEAFF.

This clone was found once. This rearrangement joins TRBV5-4 to TRBJ2-7, with a weak D call TRBD2 (5 bases). The CDR3 has 13 amino acids. Trimming pared 2 bases from V and 8 bases from J, leaving 14 bases between. The germline CDR1 and CDR2 sequences are SGHNT and YYREEE (reference sequence). DNA for the CDR3: TGTGCCAGCAGCTTCCGGGGTACCCTACAGCAGTACTTC. Protein sequence: CASSFRGTLQQYF.

The rearrangement links TRBV5-6 to TRBJ2-3; the match to TRBD2 covers 7 bases. CDR3 length: 17 amino acids. Germline CDR1 SGHDT, CDR2 YYEEEE. The V segment lost 0 bases and the J segment 2 bases; nucleotides outside the gene matches: 9. The CDR3 protein is CASSLGLAVGPTDTQYF. Here the CDR3 DNA reads TGTGCCAGCAGCTTGGGGCTAGCGGTGGGCCCCACAGATACGCAGTATTTT. Variable domain in full (rest from reference TRBV5-6 and TRBJ2-3): DAGVTQSPTHLIKTRGQQVTLRCSPKSGHDTVSWYQQALGQGPQFIFQYYEEEERQRGNFPDRFSGHQFPNYSSELNVNALLLGDSALYLCASSLGLAVGPTDTQYFGPGTRLTVL.

The V gene is TRBV28, the J gene TRBJ1-4; TRBD1 agrees at 10 bases. J was trimmed by 8 bases and V by 5 bases; bases with no gene match: 8. This CDR3 comprises 15 residues. Germline-derived CDR1 and CDR2 are MDHEN and SYDVKM. The CDR3 reads CASSHDRGQSEKLFF. The CDR3, as DNA: TGTGCCAGCAGTCATGACAGGGGGCAGAGCGAAAAACTGTTTTTT.

The chain carries TRBV24-1 and TRBJ1-5, with TRBD1 matching over 10 bases. Losses at the gene ends were 5 bases for V and 6 bases for J; bases not matched to a gene: 6. The CDR3 is made up of 15 amino acids. Germline lookup yields CDR1 KGHDR and CDR2 SFDVKD. The CDR3 DNA reads TGTGCCACCAGTGCTGGGGGACAGGGGAGTCAGCCCCAGCATTTT. This gives the protein CATSAGGQGSQPQHF.

The chain recombines TRBV7-2 with TRBJ2-1; TRBD1 is a possible D gene (5 bases). The CDR3 is 16 amino acids. Looked up from germline, CDR1 is SGHTA and CDR2 is FQGNSA. V lost 2 bases and J 5 bases, leaving 16 bases between the germline ends. The CDR3 DNA reads TGTGCCAGCAGCTTATGGGGCCTGACGTTAAACAATGAGCAGTTCTTC. Translating it yields CASSLWGLTLNNEQFF.

The V and J genes are TRBV7-8 and TRBJ2-3; D is undetermined. This CDR3 spans 14 amino acids. V shed 4 bases and J shed 9 bases, with 17 bases lying between them. Germline V gene data show CDR1 as SGHVS and CDR2 as FQNEAQ. The CDR3 DNA follows: TGTGCCAGCAGCTCCCTCCCAGGCCTGGCAACGCAGTATTTT. Its protein is CASSSLPGLATQYF.

V gene TRBV19 combines with J gene TRBJ2-1; 12 bases line up with TRBD2. V was pared by 5 bases and J by 0 bases, with 5 bases of the junction left unmatched. This CDR3 has 17 amino acids. Per the germline V gene, CDR1 is LNHDA and CDR2 is SQIVND (reference sequence). CDR3 sequence reads: CASSRLAGVSSYNEQFF. DNA for the CDR3: TGTGCCAGTAGTCGACTAGCGGGAGTTTCCTCCTACAATGAGCAGTTCTTC.

This chain uses TRBV4-2 with TRBJ2-7; D is possibly TRBD2 (6 bases). V was trimmed by 0 bases and J by 7 bases, leaving 22 bases between them. Germline V gene sequence: CDR1 LGHNA, CDR2 YNFKEQ. The CDR3 totals 17 residues. CDR3 region: CASSQEDPSESSTEQYF. In nucleotides, the CDR3 is TGTGCCAGCAGCCAAGAGGATCCTAGCGAGAGCTCTACGGAGCAGTACTTC.

The rearrangement joins TRBV12-1 to TRBJ1-5; the table's TRBD1 call for D was not verified on the DNA. TRBV12-1 is labeled a pseudogene. This CDR3 region has 16 residues. CDR3 loop: CASSLGRDRSHQPQHF. As DNA, the CDR3 is TGTGCCAGCAGCTTGGGCCGGGACAGATCCCATCAGCCCCAGCATTTT.

V gene TRBV5-1 combines with J gene TRBJ2-2, with TRBD2 matching over 7 bases. Germline loops: CDR1 SGHRS, CDR2 YFSETQ. The CDR3 has 15 residues. V trimming: 6 bases; J trimming: 2 bases; junction bases outside the gene matches: 7. The chain's CDR3 is CASNFGGGNTGELFF. The CDR3 nucleotides are TGCGCCAGCAACTTCGGCGGGGGTAACACCGGGGAGCTGTTTTTT.